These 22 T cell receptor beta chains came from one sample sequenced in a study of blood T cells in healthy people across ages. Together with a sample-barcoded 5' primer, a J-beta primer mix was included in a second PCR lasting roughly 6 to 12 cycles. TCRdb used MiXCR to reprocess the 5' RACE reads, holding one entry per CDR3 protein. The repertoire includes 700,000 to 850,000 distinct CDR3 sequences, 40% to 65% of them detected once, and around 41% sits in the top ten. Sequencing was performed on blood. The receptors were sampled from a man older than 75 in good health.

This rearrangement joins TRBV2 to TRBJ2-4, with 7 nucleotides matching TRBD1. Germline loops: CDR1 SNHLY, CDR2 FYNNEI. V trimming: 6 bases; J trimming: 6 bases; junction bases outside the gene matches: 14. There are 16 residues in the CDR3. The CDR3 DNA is TGTGCCAGCAGAAGACAGGGCGGCCCGGTCGGAAACATTCAGTACTTC. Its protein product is CASRRQGGPVGNIQYF.

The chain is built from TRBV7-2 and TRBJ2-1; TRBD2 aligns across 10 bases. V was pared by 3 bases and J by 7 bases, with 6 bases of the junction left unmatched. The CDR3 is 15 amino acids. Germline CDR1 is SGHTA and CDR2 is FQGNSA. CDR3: CASSFASGRRNEQFF. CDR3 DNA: TGTGCCAGCAGCTTCGCTAGCGGGAGACGAAATGAGCAGTTCTTC.

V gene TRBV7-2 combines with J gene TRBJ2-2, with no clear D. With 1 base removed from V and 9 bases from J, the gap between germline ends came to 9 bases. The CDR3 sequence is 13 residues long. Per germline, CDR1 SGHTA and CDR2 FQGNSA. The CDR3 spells CASSLDSLRELFF. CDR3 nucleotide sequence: TGTGCCAGCAGCTTAGATTCGCTCAGGGAGCTGTTTTTT.

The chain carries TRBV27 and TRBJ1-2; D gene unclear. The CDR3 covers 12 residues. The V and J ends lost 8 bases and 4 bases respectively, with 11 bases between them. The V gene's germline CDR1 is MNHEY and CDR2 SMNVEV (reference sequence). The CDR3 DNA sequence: TGTGCCAGCGGATACAGATTCTATGGCTACACCTTC. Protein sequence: CASGYRFYGYTF.

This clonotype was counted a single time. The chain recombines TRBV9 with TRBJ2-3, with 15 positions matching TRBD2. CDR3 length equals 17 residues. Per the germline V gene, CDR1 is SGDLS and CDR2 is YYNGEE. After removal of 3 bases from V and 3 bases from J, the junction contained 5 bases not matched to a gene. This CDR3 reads CASSGKGLAGGTDTQYF. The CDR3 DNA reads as TGTGCCAGCAGCGGGAAGGGACTAGCGGGAGGTACAGATACGCAGTATTTT.

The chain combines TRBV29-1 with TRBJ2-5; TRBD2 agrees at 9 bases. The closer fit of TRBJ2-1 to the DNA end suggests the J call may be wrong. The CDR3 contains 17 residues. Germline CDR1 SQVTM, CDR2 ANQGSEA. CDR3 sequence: CSVEYNSGSRLQETQFF. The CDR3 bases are TGCAGCGTTGAGTATAATAGCGGGAGTCGATTACAAGAGACCCAGTTCTTC.

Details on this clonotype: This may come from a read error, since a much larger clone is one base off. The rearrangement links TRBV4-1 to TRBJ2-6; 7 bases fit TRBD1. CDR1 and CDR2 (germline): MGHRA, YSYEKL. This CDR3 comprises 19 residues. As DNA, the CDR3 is TGCGCCAGCAGCCAAGGCCAGGGGGTCTCACCCTCTGGGACCAACGTCCTGACTTTC. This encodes CASSQGQGVSPSGTNVLTF.

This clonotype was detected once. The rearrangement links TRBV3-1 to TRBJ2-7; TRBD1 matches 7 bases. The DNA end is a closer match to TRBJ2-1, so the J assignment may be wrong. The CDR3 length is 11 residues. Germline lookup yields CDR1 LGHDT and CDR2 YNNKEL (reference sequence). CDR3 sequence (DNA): TGTGCCAGCAGACAGGGGTATGAGCAGTTCTTC. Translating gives CASRQGYEQFF.

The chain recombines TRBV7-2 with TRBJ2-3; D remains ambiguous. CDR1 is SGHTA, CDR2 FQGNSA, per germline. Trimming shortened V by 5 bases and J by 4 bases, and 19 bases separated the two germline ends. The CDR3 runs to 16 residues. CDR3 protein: CASSLSPRDPPDTQYF. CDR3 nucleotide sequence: TGTGCCAGCAGCCTGTCGCCCAGAGACCCCCCAGATACGCAGTATTTT. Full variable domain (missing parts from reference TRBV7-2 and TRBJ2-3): GAGVSQSPSNKVTEKGKDVELRCDPISGHTALYWYRQSLGQGLEFLIYFQGNSAPDKSGLPSDRFSAERTGGSVSTLTIQRTQQEDSAVYLCASSLSPRDPPDTQYFGPGTRLTVL.

The CDR3, as DNA: TGCAGTGCCGACGCATGGAGGGCCGGAGAATTTAGCACAGATACGCAGTATTTT. This translates into CSADAWRAGEFSTDTQYF. The rearrangement joins TRBV20-1 to TRBJ2-3; D might be TRBD2 (6 bases). This CDR3 is built from 18 residues. Germline CDR1 is DFQATT and CDR2 is SNEGSKA (reference sequence). Trimming stripped 6 bases from V and 0 bases from J, with 25 bases between.

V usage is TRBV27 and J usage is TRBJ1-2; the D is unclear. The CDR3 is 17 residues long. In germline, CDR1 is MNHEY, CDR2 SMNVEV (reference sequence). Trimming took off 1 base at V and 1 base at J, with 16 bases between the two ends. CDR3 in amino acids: CASSLYPGRVNNYGYTF. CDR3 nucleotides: TGTGCCAGCAGTTTATACCCGGGCCGGGTTAATAACTATGGCTACACCTTC.

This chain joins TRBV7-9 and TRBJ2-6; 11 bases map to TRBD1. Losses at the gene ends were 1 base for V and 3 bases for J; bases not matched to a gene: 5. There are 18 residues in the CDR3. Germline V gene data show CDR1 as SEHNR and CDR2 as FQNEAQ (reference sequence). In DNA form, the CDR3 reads TGTGCCAGCAGCTTAGGGACAGGGGGCCTCGGTGGGGCCAACGTCCTGACTTTC. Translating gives CASSLGTGGLGGANVLTF.

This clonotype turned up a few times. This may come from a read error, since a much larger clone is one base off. Written as DNA, the CDR3 is TGTGCCAGCAGTGAACAGTTACAAGAGACCCAGTACTTC. Its protein product is CASSEQLQETQYF. The chain uses TRBV6-1 and TRBJ2-5; no clear D gene. V was clipped by 2 bases and J by 2 bases, with 6 bases between them. Germline V gene lookup returns CDR1 MNHNS and CDR2 SASEGT. The CDR3 runs to 13 residues.

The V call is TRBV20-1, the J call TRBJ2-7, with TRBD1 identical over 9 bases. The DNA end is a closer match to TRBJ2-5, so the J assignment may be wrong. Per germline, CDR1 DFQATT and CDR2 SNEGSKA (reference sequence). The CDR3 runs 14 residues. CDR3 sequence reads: CSASTGTGRETQYF. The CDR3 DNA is TGCAGTGCTTCCACCGGGACAGGGCGAGAGACCCAGTACTTC.

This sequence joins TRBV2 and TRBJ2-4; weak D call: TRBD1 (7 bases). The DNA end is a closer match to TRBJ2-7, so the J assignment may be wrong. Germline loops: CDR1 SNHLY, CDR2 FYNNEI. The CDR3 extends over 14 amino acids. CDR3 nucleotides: TGTGCCATCAAAGGGGGGACAGACCGCTACGAGCAGTACTTC. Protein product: CAIKGGTDRYEQYF.

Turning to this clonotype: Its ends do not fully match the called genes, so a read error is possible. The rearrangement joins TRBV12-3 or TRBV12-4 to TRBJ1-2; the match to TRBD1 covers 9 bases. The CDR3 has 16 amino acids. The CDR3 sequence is CASTPQGAKSLMGCTF. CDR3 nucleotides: TGTGCCAGCACCCCACAGGGGGCCAAAAGCTTGATGGGCTGCACCTTC.

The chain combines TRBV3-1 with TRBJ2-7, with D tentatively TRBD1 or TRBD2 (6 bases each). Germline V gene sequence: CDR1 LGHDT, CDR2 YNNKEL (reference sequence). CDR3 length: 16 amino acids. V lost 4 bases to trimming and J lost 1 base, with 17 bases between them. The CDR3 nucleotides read TGTGCCAGCAGCCGCGGAGGGGGTAGCTCATCCTACGAGCAGTACTTC. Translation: CASSRGGGSSSYEQYF.

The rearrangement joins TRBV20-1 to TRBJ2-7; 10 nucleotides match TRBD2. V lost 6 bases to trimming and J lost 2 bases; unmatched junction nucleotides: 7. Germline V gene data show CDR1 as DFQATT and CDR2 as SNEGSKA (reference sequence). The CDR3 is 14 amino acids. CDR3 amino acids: CSAPTSGPPYEQYF. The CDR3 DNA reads TGCAGTGCCCCGACTAGCGGGCCCCCCTACGAGCAGTACTTC.

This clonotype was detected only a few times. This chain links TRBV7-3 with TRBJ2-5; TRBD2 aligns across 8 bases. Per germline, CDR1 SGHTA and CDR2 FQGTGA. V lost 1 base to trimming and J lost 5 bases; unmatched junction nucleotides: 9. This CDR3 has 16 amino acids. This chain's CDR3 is CASSLIPGGPGETQYF. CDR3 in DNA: TGTGCCAGCAGCTTAATACCGGGAGGGCCAGGGGAGACCCAGTACTTC.

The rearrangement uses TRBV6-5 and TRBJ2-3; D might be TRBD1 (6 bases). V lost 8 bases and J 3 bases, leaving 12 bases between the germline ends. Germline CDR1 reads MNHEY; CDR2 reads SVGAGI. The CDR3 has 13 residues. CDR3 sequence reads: CASGQGITDTQYF. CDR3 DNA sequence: TGTGCCAGCGGGCAGGGGATAACAGATACGCAGTATTTT.

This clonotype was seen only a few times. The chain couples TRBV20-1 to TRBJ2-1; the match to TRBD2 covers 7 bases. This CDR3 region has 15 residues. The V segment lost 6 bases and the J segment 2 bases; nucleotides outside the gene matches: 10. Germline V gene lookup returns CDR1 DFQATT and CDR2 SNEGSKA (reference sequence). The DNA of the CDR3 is TGCAGTGCGCGAGTGGGAGCGGGGACCTACAATGAGCAGTTCTTC. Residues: CSARVGAGTYNEQFF.

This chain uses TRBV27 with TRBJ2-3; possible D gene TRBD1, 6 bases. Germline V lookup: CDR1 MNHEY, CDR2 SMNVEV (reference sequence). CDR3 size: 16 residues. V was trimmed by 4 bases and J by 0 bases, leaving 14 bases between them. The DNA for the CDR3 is TGTGCCAGCAGTTATTGGGGCAGGGGAAGCACAGATACGCAGTATTTT. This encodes CASSYWGRGSTDTQYF.